The 21 T cell receptor beta chains reported below all come from one sample, sequenced in a study of CD8+ T cells in alopecia areata (dated 2018 in TCRdb). The library was generated by the immunoSEQ multiplex PCR assay. For TCR sequencing, RNA was extracted from every sample and reverse transcribed into cDNA to serve as template. This is the immuneACCESS table as TCRdb keeps it, with only in-frame sequences that have V and J called. A part of the clones is gone; compared with another copy, unresolved V genes explain less than half, and the rest is unexplained. The sample table holds fewer than 5,500 clones, of which approximately 64% were seen once. The top ten constitute roughly 11% of the sample. According to the study, the label for this sample's time point signals: more than three weeks on oral tofacitinib. This specimen's treatment or condition label, interpreted: oral pan-JAK inhibitor, 5-10 mg twice daily. Lesional scalp punch biopsies and peripheral blood were obtained from alopecia areata patients.

Sequenced material: skin, taken at week 4, from a patient treated with tofacitinib. These TCRs come from a human donor with alopecia areata.

This clone was seen just once. This rearrangement joins TRBV7-3 to TRBJ2-3; D is undetermined. The CDR3 totals 14 residues. Germline lookup yields CDR1 SGHTA and CDR2 FQGTGA. The V and J ends lost 0 bases and 4 bases respectively, with 8 bases between them. CDR3 amino acids: CASSLTRNADTQYF. In nucleotides, the CDR3 is TGTGCCAGCAGCTTAACTAGGAACGCAGATACGCAGTATTTT.

The chain employs TRBV7-9 and TRBJ2-7, with D tentatively TRBD1 or TRBD2 (7 bases each). The length of the CDR3 is 17 residues. V shed 3 bases and J shed 7 bases, with 25 bases lying between them. The V gene's germline CDR1 is SEHNR and CDR2 FQNEAQ (reference sequence). For the CDR3, the DNA is TGTGCCAGCAGCTTCTGGGCCGGGGAGGGGGCGCCTTGGGAGCAGTACTTC. Translating it yields CASSFWAGEGAPWEQYF.

The gene calls are TRBV2 and TRBJ2-2, with D tentatively TRBD1 (6 bases). Germline V gene lookup returns CDR1 SNHLY and CDR2 FYNNEI. V lost 0 bases to trimming and J lost 6 bases, with 11 bases between them. The CDR3 runs to 15 residues. The CDR3 region has the DNA TGTGCCAGCAGTGAAGCGGGGGCCCGTTCCGGGGAGCTGTTTTTT. Residues: CASSEAGARSGELFF.

The gene calls are TRBV7-9 and TRBJ1-1; weak D call: TRBD1 (6 bases). This CDR3 has 15 amino acids. CDR1 is SEHNR, CDR2 FQNEAQ, per germline (reference sequence). V was pared by 2 bases and J by 8 bases, with 18 bases between. The CDR3 loop is CASSLNWRGAGEAFF. CDR3 DNA sequence: TGTGCCAGCAGCTTAAATTGGCGGGGGGCTGGCGAAGCTTTCTTT.

The rearrangement links TRBV7-8 to TRBJ2-7; perhaps D is TRBD1 or TRBD2 (5 bases each). Germline loops: CDR1 SGHVS, CDR2 FQNEAQ. The CDR3 spans 13 residues. Trimming removed 5 bases from V and 2 bases from J, with 10 bases in between. The CDR3 region is CASSLGVAYEQYF. DNA of the CDR3: TGTGCCAGCAGCCTGGGGGTGGCCTACGAGCAGTACTTC.

This clone was seen a single time. The CDR3 nucleotides are TGTGCCAGCAGCGTAGGAGGGCAGGGGGCGTGGGGTGAGCAGTTCTTC. Translating gives CASSVGGQGAWGEQFF. This chain links TRBV9 with TRBJ2-1; 8 bases line up with TRBD1. V dropped 0 bases and J dropped 9; count of bases not matched to a gene: 11. From germline, CDR1 is SGDLS and CDR2 YYNGEE. The CDR3 runs 16 residues.

This chain uses TRBV11-2 with TRBJ2-7; D could derive from TRBD1 or TRBD2 (5 bases each). Per the germline V gene, CDR1 is SGHAT and CDR2 is FQNNGV. The CDR3 loop spans 15 amino acids. The germline V and J ends were trimmed by 2 bases and 0 bases, with 11 bases remaining between them. The CDR3 loop is CASSLMGTASYEQYF. Here the CDR3 DNA reads TGTGCCAGCAGCTTAATGGGGACGGCCTCCTACGAGCAGTACTTC.

The chain recombines TRBV15 with TRBJ2-7, with no clear D. CDR3 length: 14 residues. Deletions cut 1 base from V and 5 bases from J, with 12 bases between. Germline CDR1 reads LNHNV; CDR2 reads YYDKDF (reference sequence). CDR3 in DNA: TGTGCCACCAGCAGAGGTCCTGGCGCCGACGAGCAGTACTTC. Translation: CATSRGPGADEQYF.

The chain recombines TRBV19 with TRBJ1-5, with a tentative D call TRBD1 (6 bases). Per germline, CDR1 LNHDA and CDR2 SQIVND (reference sequence). Trimming took off 1 base at V and 5 bases at J, with 15 bases between the two ends. The CDR3 sequence is 16 residues long. The CDR3 loop reads CASSIGLQGSHQPQHF. The CDR3 nucleotides read TGTGCCAGTAGTATAGGTTTACAGGGTTCGCATCAGCCCCAGCATTTT. The entire variable domain, with the rest obtained from reference TRBV19 and TRBJ1-5, is as follows: DGGITQSPKYLFRKEGQNVTLSCEQNLNHDAMYWYRQDPGQGLRLIYYSQIVNDFQKGDIAEGYSVSREKKESFPLTVTSAQKNPTAFYLCASSIGLQGSHQPQHFGDGTRLSIL.

The genes are TRBV7-2 and TRBJ2-5; no clear D gene. The V gene's germline CDR1 is SGHTA and CDR2 FQGNSA. The CDR3 is made up of 12 amino acids. The V end lost 1 base, the J end lost 5 bases, and 5 bases lay between the germline ends. The CDR3 nucleotides are TGTGCCAGCAGCTTAGGGTTGGAGACCCAGTACTTC. This encodes CASSLGLETQYF.

The V gene is TRBV23-1, the J gene TRBJ2-3; 16 positions agree with TRBD2. TRBV23-1 is an ORF for which the function is uncertain. After removal of 11 bases from V and 5 bases from J, the junction contained 16 bases not matched to a gene. This CDR3 has 18 residues. In DNA, the CDR3 is TGCGCCTTCCTAACCGGGACTAGCGGGAGGGCCGCGGGAGATACGCAGTATTTT. Its protein product is CAFLTGTSGRAAGDTQYF.

The chain carries TRBV29-1 and TRBJ2-5, with D unresolved. Per the germline V gene, CDR1 is SQVTM and CDR2 is ANQGSEA. The CDR3 has 13 amino acids. V lost 3 bases and J lost 0, with 8 bases in between. CDR3 region: CSVDWQYQETQYF. Written as DNA, the CDR3 is TGCAGCGTTGATTGGCAGTACCAAGAGACCCAGTACTTC. Full variable domain (remainder filled in from reference TRBV29-1 and TRBJ2-5): SAVISQKPSRDICQRGTSLTIQCQVDSQVTMMFWYRQQPGQSLTLIATANQGSEATYESGFVIDKFPISRPNLTFSTLTVSNMSPEDSSIYLCSVDWQYQETQYFGPGTRLLVL.

The chain joins TRBV5-1 to TRBJ2-7; TRBD1 agrees at 9 bases. Germline V gives CDR1 SGHRS, CDR2 YFSETQ. The V gene end was trimmed by 1 base and the J gene end by 1 base; junction bases not matched to a gene: 3. The CDR3 contains 15 residues. CDR3 in amino acids: CASSLFGTGSYEQYF. CDR3 DNA sequence: TGCGCCAGCAGCTTGTTTGGGACAGGGTCCTACGAGCAGTACTTC.

The V gene is TRBV6-5, the J gene TRBJ2-3; TRBD2 aligns across 7 bases. CDR3 size: 15 residues. V gave up 8 bases and J gave up 6 bases; unmatched junction bases: 14. Germline V gene sequence: CDR1 MNHEY, CDR2 SVGAGI. CDR3 in DNA: TGTGCCAGCTCACCCTGGGCTAGCGGTGGGGATACGCAGTATTTT. Translated, it gives CASSPWASGGDTQYF.

This rearrangement joins TRBV19 to TRBJ2-3, with a possible D match to TRBD2 (5 bases). The germline V gene encodes CDR1 LNHDA and CDR2 SQIVND (reference sequence). V was cut by 1 base and J by 0 bases, with 14 bases left in between. CDR3 length equals 17 residues. The CDR3 here is CASSIVSSGPSTDTQYF. As DNA, the CDR3 is TGTGCCAGTAGTATAGTGTCCAGCGGACCTAGCACAGATACGCAGTATTTT. The whole variable domain, filled in from reference TRBV19 and TRBJ2-3, reads DGGITQSPKYLFRKEGQNVTLSCEQNLNHDAMYWYRQDPGQGLRLIYYSQIVNDFQKGDIAEGYSVSREKKESFPLTVTSAQKNPTAFYLCASSIVSSGPSTDTQYFGPGTRLTVL.

By proportion, this clone is hyperexpanded (1% or more). The chain joins TRBV4-1 to TRBJ2-3; 13 bases match TRBD2. Unmatched junction bases numbered 5, after V lost 1 base and J lost 4 bases. The CDR3 runs 17 residues. CDR1 MGHRA and CDR2 YSYEKL come from the germline V gene. In DNA form, the CDR3 reads TGCGCCAGCAGCCAAGCGGGACTAGCGGGAATGGCAGATACGCAGTATTTT. Its translation is CASSQAGLAGMADTQYF.

The V call is TRBV6-5, the J call TRBJ2-7; D tentatively fits TRBD1 or TRBD2 (6 bases each). The V end was cut by 1 base, the J end by 3 bases, with 13 bases between. CDR3 length: 15 residues. CDR1 and CDR2 (germline): MNHEY, SVGAGI. The CDR3 coding sequence is TGTGCCAGCAGTTACTTCGGGGGCGAAAGCTACGAGCAGTACTTC. Its protein product is CASSYFGGESYEQYF.

The rearrangement links TRBV7-2 to TRBJ2-7; a weak D match, TRBD1 (6 bases). From germline, CDR1 is SGHTA and CDR2 FQGNSA. Trimming pared 0 bases from V and 4 bases from J, leaving 13 bases between. This CDR3 has 15 amino acids. CDR3 residues: CASSLARGIGYEQYF. As DNA, the CDR3 is TGTGCCAGCAGCTTAGCCAGGGGAATTGGTTACGAGCAGTACTTC.

Points on this clone: In the same sample, other DNA sequences code for this CDR3. DNA for the CDR3: TGTGCCAGCAGCTTTAGCGGGAGGGCCATCTATAATGAGCAGTTCTTC. It codes for CASSFSGRAIYNEQFF. The chain couples TRBV7-2 to TRBJ2-1; 11 positions match TRBD2. V gave up 3 bases and J gave up 7 bases; unmatched junction bases: 8. This CDR3 region has 16 residues. Germline V gene sequence: CDR1 SGHTA, CDR2 FQGNSA.

This chain's CDR3 is CASSGLTDEKYF. The CDR3, as DNA: TGTGCCAGCAGCGGCCTGACAGACGAGAAGTACTTC. The chain couples TRBV9 to TRBJ2-4; D possibly corresponds to TRBD1 (5 bases). V was trimmed by 3 bases and J by 14 bases, leaving 15 bases between them. The CDR3 has 12 amino acids. The V gene's germline CDR1 is SGDLS and CDR2 YYNGEE.

The chain is built from TRBV7-2 and TRBJ2-5, with 7 nucleotides matching TRBD2. There are 14 residues in the CDR3. Germline values: CDR1 SGHTA, CDR2 FQGNSA. The V gene end was trimmed by 4 bases and the J gene end by 3 bases; junction bases not matched to a gene: 5. The CDR3 reads CASSSVSGKETQYF. CDR3 bases: TGTGCCAGCAGCTCCGTAAGCGGGAAAGAGACCCAGTACTTC. Drawing the rest from reference TRBV7-2 and TRBJ2-5, the complete variable domain is GAGVSQSPSNKVTEKGKDVELRCDPISGHTALYWYRQSLGQGLEFLIYFQGNSAPDKSGLPSDRFSAERTGGSVSTLTIQRTQQEDSAVYLCASSSVSGKETQYFGPGTRLLVL.